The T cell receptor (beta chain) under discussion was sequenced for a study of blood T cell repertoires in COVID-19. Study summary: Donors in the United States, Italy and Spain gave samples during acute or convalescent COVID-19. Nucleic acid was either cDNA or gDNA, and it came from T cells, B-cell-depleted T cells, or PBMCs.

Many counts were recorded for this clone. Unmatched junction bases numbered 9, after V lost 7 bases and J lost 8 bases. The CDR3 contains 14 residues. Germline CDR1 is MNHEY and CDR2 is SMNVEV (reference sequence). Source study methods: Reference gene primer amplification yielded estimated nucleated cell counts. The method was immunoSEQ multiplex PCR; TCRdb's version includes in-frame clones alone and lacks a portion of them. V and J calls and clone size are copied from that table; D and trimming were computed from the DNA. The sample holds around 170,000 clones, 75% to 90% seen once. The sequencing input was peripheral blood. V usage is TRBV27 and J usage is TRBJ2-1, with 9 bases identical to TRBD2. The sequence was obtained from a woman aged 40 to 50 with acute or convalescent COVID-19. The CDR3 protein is CASTITGTSYEQFF. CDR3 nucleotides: TGTGCCAGCACCATAACCGGGACTAGCTATGAGCAGTTCTTC.